This T cell receptor (beta chain) stems from a study of glioma-infiltrating T cells. Notes on the study in general: Above-expected tissue-blood divergence occurred in all gliomas, most in low-grade ones.

CDR1 and CDR2 (germline): SNHLY, FYNNEI. The V gene lost 4 bases and the J gene lost 8 bases, with 12 bases spanning the gap. The CDR3 length is 13 residues. TCR alpha and beta CDR3 regions were amplified from RNA using iRepertoire nested multiplex PCR. Each CDR3 protein is one row after TCRdb ran MiXCR on the multiplex PCR reads. The profile shows a few hundred thousand distinct CDR3 sequences, 41% of them singletons. This clonotype was observed at least ten times. The antigen is not known. The receptor comes from a human donor with low-grade glioma or glioblastoma, undergoing nonglioma brain surgery, or in good health (not recorded which). The chain couples TRBV2 to TRBJ2-1; D ambiguous. The sequenced sample consisted of glioma tissue, nonneoplastic brain tissue, or PBMCs (not recorded which). The DNA of the CDR3 is TGTGCCAGCAGTGGTGTAAGGCCCGATGAGCAGTTCTTC. Translation gives CASSGVRPDEQFF.